Detailed here is one TCR beta chain. The CDR3 consists of 16 residues. Germline loops: CDR1 LGHDT, CDR2 YNNKEL (reference sequence). The V gene end was trimmed by 6 bases and the J gene end by 0 bases; junction bases not matched to a gene: 7. This specimen belongs to a study of blood T cell repertoires in COVID-19. Overall study context: COVID-19 samples from acute and convalescent phases originated in the United States, Italy and Spain.

Original processing methods: Amplified reference gene primers provided the basis for estimating nucleated cell counts. Assay used: immunoSEQ multiplex PCR; TCRdb lists only in-frame clones, some missing. Clone size and the V and J calls come from that table; the DNA yielded D and trimming. The sample lists around 130,000 clones, under 85% occurring once. The sample taken for sequencing was peripheral blood. This chain connects TRBV3-1 (or the pseudogene TRBV3-2) to TRBJ2-2; TRBD1 aligns across 7 bases. The TCR sequence derives from a man aged 40-50 years with active or convalescent COVID-19. CDR3 sequence (DNA): TGTGCCAGCAGACAGACAGGGTGTCCGAACACCGGGGAGCTGTTTTTT. Translating gives CASRQTGCPNTGELFF.